A selection of T cell receptor beta chains follows, all from one sample in a study of cytomegalovirus exposure and HLA in healthy donors. Clones were sequenced by immunoSEQ multiplex PCR, and TCRdb holds only the in-frame ones, with some missing. The repertoire holds 150,000 to 200,000 clones, with around three quarters as singletons. The sequenced sample consisted of PBMCs. The receptors were sampled from a woman in her 30s in good health and CMV-seronegative. CDR3s include the opening cysteine and the closing phenylalanine or tryptophan. The order of the fields is D gene, V gene, clone size, J gene, CDR3 protein, CDR3 DNA. A D gene is named only where the DNA matches it firmly. Size is stated for part of the rows, as once, few or many counts, or as a class when the clone is expanded.

>TRBD2|TRBV7-3|NA|TRBJ2-1
CASSLTVLGLADYNEQFF
TGTGCCAGCAGCTTAACAGTTTTGGGACTAGCGGACTACAATGAGCAGTTCTTC
>TRBD1|TRBV29-1|NA|TRBJ2-7
CSVGGQGYYEQYF
TGCAGCGTTGGGGGACAGGGCTACTACGAGCAGTACTTC
>NA|TRBV5-6|NA|TRBJ2-7
CASSPRWGVEQYF
TGTGCCAGCAGCCCAAGGTGGGGAGTCGAGCAGTACTTC
>TRBD2|TRBV2|NA|TRBJ2-7
CASSEGEEGGLAIEQYF
TGTGCCAGCAGTGAAGGTGAAGAGGGGGGACTAGCGATCGAGCAGTACTTC
>TRBD1|TRBV19|NA|TRBJ1-5
CASSRDRGGRLQPQHF
TGTGCCAGTAGTAGGGACAGGGGGGGTCGTCTTCAGCCCCAGCATTTT
>NA|TRBV28|NA|TRBJ2-3
CAGSFVTETDTQYF
TGTGCCGGCAGTTTCGTGACGGAGACAGATACGCAGTATTTT
>NA|TRBV12-5|NA|TRBJ2-7
CASGLAQRHEQYF
TGTGCTAGTGGTTTGGCTCAGAGGCACGAGCAGTACTTC
>NA|TRBV5-1|NA|TRBJ1-2
CASSLLGANNYGYTF
TGCGCCAGCAGCTTGTTGGGGGCCAATAACTATGGCTACACCTTC
>NA|TRBV7-8|NA|TRBJ2-7
CASSLSTYEQYF
TGTGCCAGCAGCTTATCCACCTACGAGCAGTACTTC
>NA|TRBV10-3|NA|TRBJ1-2
CAISGSANYGYTF
TGTGCCATCAGTGGATCGGCTAACTATGGCTACACCTTC
>TRBD1|TRBV19|once|TRBJ1-2
CASLQGAGYGYPF
TGTGCCAGTTTACAGGGGGCTGGCTATGGCTACCCCTTC
>TRBD1|TRBV5-6|NA|TRBJ1-1
CASSLAPDRATEAFF
TGTGCCAGCAGCTTGGCGCCCGACAGGGCCACTGAAGCTTTCTTT
>TRBD1|TRBV9|NA|TRBJ1-2
CASSADRGLNYGYTF
TGTGCCAGCAGCGCGGACAGGGGGCTTAACTATGGCTACACCTTC
>TRBD2|TRBV9|NA|TRBJ2-7
CASSVLGGSSYEQYF
TGTGCCAGCAGCGTCCTCGGGGGGAGCTCCTACGAGCAGTACTTC
>NA|TRBV6-5|NA|TRBJ1-2
CASSYGAGANYGYTF
TGTGCCAGCAGTTACGGGGCAGGCGCTAACTATGGCTACACCTTC
>NA|TRBV30|few|TRBJ1-1
CAWNHEDTEAFF
TGTGCCTGGAATCACGAGGACACTGAAGCTTTCTTT
>TRBD1|TRBV5-1|few|TRBJ1-5
CASSLVTGGGQPQHF
TGCGCCAGCAGCTTGGTGACAGGGGGCGGTCAGCCCCAGCATTTT
>NA|TRBV10-3|NA|TRBJ1-4
CAISDPRGGMNEKLFF
TGTGCCATCAGTGATCCCCGGGGGGGGATGAATGAAAAACTGTTTTTT
>NA|TRBV30|NA|TRBJ2-2
CAWRGGANTGELFF
TGTGCCTGGAGGGGCGGGGCTAACACCGGGGAGCTGTTTTTT
>NA|TRBV30|NA|TRBJ1-2
CAWSQFRTDYGYTF
TGTGCCTGGTCGCAGTTCCGGACAGACTATGGCTACACCTTC
>NA|TRBV6-5|NA|TRBJ1-3
CASRIRTGSGNTIYF
TGTGCCAGCAGAATCCGAACAGGGAGTGGAAACACCATATATTTT
>TRBD1|TRBV6-1|NA|TRBJ1-6
CASSEYSGGLSPLHF
TGTGCCAGCAGTGAATACTCAGGGGGGCTGTCACCCCTCCACTTT